This T cell receptor beta chain was found in a study of cytomegalovirus exposure and HLA in healthy donors. Germline-derived CDR1 and CDR2 are MNHNY and SVGAGI (reference sequence). The CDR3 runs 16 residues. A multiplex PCR was run with 60 Vbeta primers and 13 Jbeta primers. TCRdb keeps only in-frame clones here, not all; method: immunoSEQ multiplex PCR. This repertoire comprises about 40,000 clones; its ten largest clones make up 5.5% to 6%. Concerning this clone itself: Its cognate antigen is unknown. Germline is not matched at one junction end, which may reflect a read error.

Findings of the study overall: Associated with cytomegalovirus, according to the listing, were 150 to 200 TCR beta chains. Reported performance of the classifier showed diagnosis of cytomegalovirus status with high specificity and sensitivity. TCR beta V- and J-gene trimming was later associated with a missense DCLRE1C variant. Per published accounts, TCR beta sequences correctly predicted the HLA-A and HLA-B alleles of most subjects.

The V and J genes are TRBV6-6 and TRBJ2-3, with 10 bases aligning to TRBD2. What was sequenced was PBMCs. The TCR sequence derives from a human donor in good health. The CDR3 is CASTLLGLADGDKQYF. CDR3 coding DNA: TGTGCCAGCACGTTGCTAGGACTAGCGGACGGGGATAAGCAGTATTTT.